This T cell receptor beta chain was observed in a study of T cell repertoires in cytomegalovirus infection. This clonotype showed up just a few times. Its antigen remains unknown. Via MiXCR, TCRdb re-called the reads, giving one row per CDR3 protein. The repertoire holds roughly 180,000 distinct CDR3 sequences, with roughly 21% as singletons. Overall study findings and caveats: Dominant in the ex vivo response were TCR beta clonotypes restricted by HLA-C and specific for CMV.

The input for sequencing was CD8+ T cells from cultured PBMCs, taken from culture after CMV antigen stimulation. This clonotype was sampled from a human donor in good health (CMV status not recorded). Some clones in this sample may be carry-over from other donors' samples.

The CDR3 DNA sequence: TGTGCCAGCAGCTTGCCCGGACAGCCCGGAGGCTACACCTTC. It is translated as CASSLPGQPGGYTF. The chain recombines TRBV9 with TRBJ1-2, with D perhaps matching TRBD1 (6 bases). Germline-derived CDR1 and CDR2 are SGDLS and YYNGEE. V was trimmed by 4 bases and J by 8 bases, leaving 18 bases between them. The CDR3 runs 14 residues.